A selection of T cell receptor beta chains follows, all from one sample in a study of T cells after yellow fever vaccination. TCRdb re-analysed the 5' RACE reads in MiXCR, keeping a single row per CDR3 protein. The sample consists of 280,000 or so distinct CDR3 sequences, under 9% of them appearing once. Sequences were derived from CD4+ T cells sorted from PBMCs, sampled 5 days after the yellow fever booster vaccination. All receptors derive from a man between 18 and 29 years old who received the YFV17D yellow fever vaccine. CDR3s include the opening cysteine and the closing phenylalanine or tryptophan. D genes are given only for firm matches. Rows may omit the clone size; those that give it use once, few, many or a size class.

-,few,TRBJ2-2,TRBV2,TGTGCCAGCAGTGTGGTGACAGCGAACACCGGGGAGCTGTTTTTT,CASSVVTANTGELFF
TRBD1,few,TRBJ2-2,TRBV18,TGTGCCAGCTCCCAAGGGACAGGGAACACCGGGGAGCTGTTTTTT,CASSQGTGNTGELFF
TRBD1,few,TRBJ2-1,TRBV5-1,TGCGCCAGCAGCGCGACAGGGTACAATGAGCAGTTCTTC,CASSATGYNEQFF
-,few,TRBJ2-3,TRBV9,TGTGCCAGCAGCGTAGTGTCGGGGGCAGATACGCAGTATTTT,CASSVVSGADTQYF
TRBD2,-,TRBJ2-5,TRBV24-1,TGTGCCACCAGAGAAAAAGCGGGGGGGGCGGAGACCCAGTACTTC,CATREKAGGAETQYF
TRBD2,-,TRBJ2-3,TRBV20-1,TGCAGTGCTAGAGGTAGCGGGGCTAGCACAGATACGCAGTATTTT,CSARGSGASTDTQYF
TRBD1,few,TRBJ1-1,TRBV5-1,TGCGCCAGCAGCTTGGGGGAGGGGGCCTACACTGAAGCTTTCTTT,CASSLGEGAYTEAFF
TRBD1,many,TRBJ1-2,TRBV28,TGTGCCAGCAATTACGCCTCAGGGGGCTATGGCTACACCTTC,CASNYASGGYGYTF
TRBD1,few,TRBJ2-2,TRBV20-1,TGCAGTGCTAACAGGGGTAGCGGGGAGCTGTTTTTT,CSANRGSGELFF
-,-,TRBJ1-2,TRBV7-9,TGTGCCAGCAGCCCCCCGGGCTGGGGGCGGCTTGGCTACACCTTC,CASSPPGWGRLGYTF
-,-,TRBJ2-7,TRBV29-1,TGCAGCGCTGTCGGCTCATTGGACCGCGAGCAGTACTTC,CSAVGSLDREQYF
-,many,TRBJ2-7,TRBV18,TGTGCCAGCTCACCACCAGGGAGCTACGAGCAGTACTTC,CASSPPGSYEQYF
-,-,TRBJ1-1,TRBV29-1,TGCAGCGTTGGTGCCGGGGCCCTGAACACTGAAGCTTTCTTT,CSVGAGALNTEAFF
-,few,TRBJ1-6,TRBV6-5,TGTGCCAGCAGTATTACTTTTGTCCGGGACACTTATAATTCACCCCTCCACTTT,CASSITFVRDTYNSPLHF
-,-,TRBJ1-5,TRBV12-3/TRBV12-4,TGTGCCAGCAGCCTCGGACAGAATCAGCCCCAGCATTTT,CASSLGQNQPQHF
TRBD2,-,TRBJ2-1,TRBV6-5,TGTGCCACTAAGGGGAGGGTAGAGCAGTTCTTC,CATKGRVEQFF
-,few,TRBJ2-5,TRBV20-1,TGCAGTGCTAGGGCACTAGCCCAGGAGACCCAGTACTTC,CSARALAQETQYF
-,-,TRBJ2-7,TRBV5-1,TGCGCCAGCAGCTTGTGGCCGGAATCCTACGAGCAGTACTTC,CASSLWPESYEQYF
-,-,TRBJ1-1,TRBV6-1,TGTGCCAGCAGTGATCTTTTGGGGGGCACTGAAGCTTTCTTT,CASSDLLGGTEAFF
TRBD1,few,TRBJ2-7,TRBV6-6,TGTGCCAGCAGGGCAACGGGACAGAACTACGAGCAGTACTTC,CASRATGQNYEQYF
-,many,TRBJ2-3,TRBV12-3/TRBV12-4,TGTGCCAGCAGTTTCGGAAGCACAGATACGCAGTATTTT,CASSFGSTDTQYF
TRBD1,-,TRBJ1-2,TRBV5-4,TGTGCCAGCAGCTTGTTGGGACAGGGTAGCTATGGCTACACCTTC,CASSLLGQGSYGYTF
-,-,TRBJ1-2,TRBV6-5,TGTGCCAGCAGAAAGGAGGGGAACTATGGCTACACCTTC,CASRKEGNYGYTF
-,-,TRBJ2-5,TRBV12-3/TRBV12-4,TGTGCCAGCAGTTTTGGTGTCCGGCAAGAGACCCAGTACTTC,CASSFGVRQETQYF
-,-,TRBJ2-4,TRBV7-2,TGTGCCAGCAGCTTAAGGCTAGGGCAAAACATTCAGTACTTC,CASSLRLGQNIQYF
-,many,TRBJ2-1,TRBV7-2,TGTGCCAGCAGCTTAGCCGGGACACCTCAGCAGTTCTTC,CASSLAGTPQQFF
-,few,TRBJ1-2,TRBV5-1,TGCGCCAGCAGCTTGCAAGGGGATGGCTACACCTTC,CASSLQGDGYTF
-,few,TRBJ2-7,TRBV7-9,TGTGCCAGCAGCCAAACAGGCTCGAGGCACGAGCAGTATTTC,CASSQTGSRHEQYF
-,many,TRBJ2-7,TRBV10-1,TGCGCCAGCAGGGGCTCAAGGAGGGGCAAAGGGAGGTCCTACGAGCAGTACTTC,CASRGSRRGKGRSYEQYF
-,many,TRBJ2-1,TRBV7-9,TGTGCCAGCGTCGCAAGGGGAAGCTCCTACAATGAGCAGTTCTTC,CASVARGSSYNEQFF
-,many,TRBJ1-2,TRBV5-1,TGCGCCAGCAGTCAAGGAACCCTACGCTATGGCTACACCTTC,CASSQGTLRYGYTF
TRBD2,few,TRBJ2-7,TRBV20-1,TGCAGTGCTAGAGATGGGAGCGGGGGGCTCTACGAGCAGTACTTC,CSARDGSGGLYEQYF
-,few,TRBJ2-5,TRBV19,TGTGCCAGTAGCGGCCAAGGGGGGCCGGAGACCCAGTACTTC,CASSGQGGPETQYF
TRBD2,few,TRBJ2-1,TRBV24-1,TGTGCCACCAGTGACGCGTCCGCGGGGGGCCCTTACAATGAGCAGTTCTTC,CATSDASAGGPYNEQFF
-,many,TRBJ1-5,TRBV5-1,TGCGCCAGCAGCTTGGAAGGGTTTCAGCCCCAGCATTTT,CASSLEGFQPQHF
-,-,TRBJ2-1,TRBV12-3/TRBV12-4,TGTGCCAGCAGTGCGGACTATTCAATATACGTATACAATGAGCAGTTCTTC,CASSADYSIYVYNEQFF
-,few,TRBJ2-5,TRBV2,TGTGCCAGCACAGGTCGGGATGCGGAGACCCAGTACTTC,CASTGRDAETQYF
-,-,TRBJ2-6,TRBV25-1,TGTGCCAGCAATGTGGGCTCTGGGGCCAACGTCCTGACTTTC,CASNVGSGANVLTF
-,few,TRBJ1-2,TRBV29-1,TGCAGCGTTGGGACCCCATGGAACTATGGCTACACCTTC,CSVGTPWNYGYTF
-,few,TRBJ1-5,TRBV12-3/TRBV12-4,TGTGCCAGCAGTTTAGCCATCTCCTATGGGAATCAGCCCCAGCATTTT,CASSLAISYGNQPQHF
-,once,TRBJ1-5,TRBV19,TGTGCCAGTAGTCTGACACCTTATCAGCCCCAGCATTTT,CASSLTPYQPQHF
TRBD2,-,TRBJ2-1,TRBV6-2/TRBV6-3,TGTGCCAGCAAACTAGCGGGGGGATCCCGGCAGTTCTTC,CASKLAGGSRQFF
-,many,TRBJ2-3,TRBV28,TGTGCCAGCAGTTTTCGATCTGGGGCGAAAGATACGCAGTATTTT,CASSFRSGAKDTQYF
-,few,TRBJ1-1,TRBV4-3,TGCGCCAGCAGCCAAGAAGCCGCGGCCCCGGGGGCTTTCTTT,CASSQEAAAPGAFF
-,few,TRBJ1-1,TRBV29-1,TGCAGCGCGGGGGGGATCTTGAGGACTGAAGCTTTCTTT,CSAGGILRTEAFF